Reported below is one TCR beta chain. Its target antigen remains unknown. No much larger clone is present one base from it, and per-base qualities are unavailable. Receptors were amplified or captured by 5' RACE. The sequencer listed for this sample is Illumina HiSeq 2500. A second PCR of roughly 7 to 11 cycles was performed with a sample-barcoded 5' primer and a J-beta primer mix. A unique molecular identifier was introduced onto each TCR beta cDNA molecule by a template-switch 5' adaptor carrying 12 random nucleotides. Each sample yielded at least 3 million CDR3-containing paired-end reads. All of the RNA was converted into first-strand cDNA using the Mint cDNA synthesis kit, with a TRBC-specific oligonucleotide serving as the primer. All cDNA was treated with uracil-DNA glycosylase and then went through a first 18-cycle PCR with the universal primers M1SS and BC2_uni_R. The authors' analysis ran thus. For normalization, 1 million high-quality reads were randomly selected from each sample, with every read carrying a distinct molecular identifier. Instead of being binned into consensus sequences, reads with shared molecular identifiers were discarded. CDR3 identification, clonotype clustering and error correction used MiTCR with a Q25 quality threshold and the strictest error-elimination algorithm. Lower-bound total TCR beta diversity was estimated with a nonparametric unseen species model using Euler transformation. TCRdb redid the processing of the public reads, applying fastp at Q25 and MiXCR, and retained in-frame beta chains. Every distinct CDR3 protein forms one entry, paired with its most common genes and DNA. The V and J calls were determined by TCRdb, not by the authors. The sample table holds roughly 2 million distinct CDR3 sequences, of which just under 50% were seen once. The top ten hold over 2% of the sample.

The data were obtained in a study of blood T cells in healthy people across ages (dated by TCRdb to the mid-2010s). With respect to the entire study: In model experiments, template switching captured roughly one uniquely barcoded TCR beta cDNA molecule for every two T cells. Using the same blood draw, the study looked at two additional independent replicas of 1 million unique cDNA reads for two donors, one aged 18 to 30 and the other aged 80 or older. Donors of different ages were randomly distributed across sequencing lanes to avoid experimental bias. Donors were grouped into four age groups: young (average roughly 16 years), middle-aged (roughly 38), aged (about 60) and long-lived (about 90). To track age-related changes in TCR beta repertoire diversity, the study relied on deep sequencing normalized with unique cDNA molecular identifiers. Overall results and qualifications from the work: The percentage of naive T cells measured by flow cytometry correlated strongly with observed TCR beta diversity. Conclusive comparison of naive and antigen-experienced compartments was prevented by the profiling of bulk unsorted PBMCs. The long-lived group showed more naive CD4+ T cells, fewer expanded clones and increased TCR diversity than the aged group, suggesting age selection. Observed TCR beta diversity per million T cells fell roughly linearly with age, and a significant reduction was already apparent by age around 44. Total diversity estimates from one million sequenced T cells were considered lower bounds and underestimates. Because donor CMV infection status was unknown, age-related changes in expanded clonotypes were potentially confounded.

The donors were around 39 Caucasian individuals from Russia, aged about 6 to 100 years, who were systemically healthy. Approximately 10 milliliters of peripheral blood were collected from each donor into EDTA-treated Vacutainer tubes. Ficoll-Paque density-gradient centrifugation was used to isolate PBMCs, with at least 6.5 million per sample. Trizol reagent was used to extract total RNA from PBMCs, with at least 6 micrograms per sample. For every donor, an aliquot of PBMCs went through flow cytometry to measure the percentages of naive CD45RAhigh/CD27high T cells. As encoded in the germline V gene, CDR1 is ENHRY while CDR2 is SYGVKD. V gives up 4 bases and J gives up 4 bases, and the segment between their germline ends measures 7 bases. Counted from cysteine to phenylalanine, this CDR3 has 12 amino acids. The only DNA kept is the CDR3, 36 bases in frame from the first base.

Specimen: blood. The rearranged segments are TRBV10-3 and TRBJ2-5, with the D gene not clear enough to name. This sequence originates from a woman in her thirties or forties in good health. The CDR3 here reads CAISGDGETQYF. The DNA is TGTGCCATCAGTGGTGACGGAGAGACCCAGTACTTC.